The 14 T cell receptor beta chains in this list originate from one sample, sequenced in a study of blood T cell repertoires in COVID-19. Some clones are missing from TCRdb's copy, which holds only in-frame ones; the method was immunoSEQ multiplex PCR. This sample has a few hundred thousand clones, with roughly 82% found just once. Sequencing was done on a sample of peripheral blood. These receptors all come from a woman in her 40s who had recovered from COVID-19.

The chain uses TRBV19 and TRBJ2-2; D possibly corresponds to TRBD1 (6 bases). Germline-derived CDR1 and CDR2 are LNHDA and SQIVND (reference sequence). Trimming stripped 10 bases from V and 0 bases from J, with 18 bases between. The CDR3 has 16 amino acids. The CDR3 spells CATRNGQLSNTGELFF. DNA for the CDR3: TGTGCCACTCGAAACGGACAGCTTTCGAACACCGGGGAGCTGTTTTTT.

The CDR3 DNA reads TGTGCCAGCAGTTTTGATAGAAAAAACATTCAGTACTTC. Translating it yields CASSFDRKNIQYF. The V gene is TRBV12-3 or TRBV12-4, the J gene TRBJ2-4; D remains unclear. The V end was cut by 3 bases, the J end by 4 bases, with 7 bases between. The CDR3 runs 13 residues.

The chain recombines TRBV15 with TRBJ1-3; TRBD1 might be the D (5 bases). This CDR3 comprises 13 residues. The V gene's germline CDR1 is LNHNV and CDR2 YYDKDF (reference sequence). Deletions cut 0 bases from V and 9 bases from J, with 9 bases between. In nucleotides, the CDR3 is TGTGCCACCAGCAGAGAGGGGGGAGGCACCATATATTTT. Protein: CATSREGGGTIYF.

The chain has TRBV6-4 and TRBJ2-3, with TRBD2 matching over 10 bases. The CDR3 is made up of 15 amino acids. Looked up from germline, CDR1 is MRHNA and CDR2 is SNTAGT. The ends lost 3 bases at V and 5 bases at J; junction bases unmatched: 5. CDR3 coding DNA: TGTGCCAGCAGTGAGTCAGCGGGGGGGCAAGATACGCAGTATTTT. Amino acids: CASSESAGGQDTQYF.

A single count supports this clone. The chain is built from TRBV19 and TRBJ1-6; 7 nucleotides align to TRBD1. The CDR3 runs 14 residues. CDR1 and CDR2 from the germline V gene are LNHDA and SQIVND (reference sequence). V shed 5 bases, J shed 8 bases, and the junction held 6 bases outside the gene matches. The CDR3 nucleotides are TGTGCCAGTAGTTTCCGACAGGGTGATTCACCCCTCCACTTT. This sequence encodes CASSFRQGDSPLHF.

The chain couples TRBV5-1 to TRBJ2-7; tentative D call: TRBD2 (5 bases). The CDR3 totals 14 residues. V shed 1 base and J shed 3 bases, with 11 bases lying between them. Germline values: CDR1 SGHRS, CDR2 YFSETQ. The CDR3 is CASSLTADDYEQYF. In DNA form, the CDR3 reads TGCGCCAGCAGCTTGACAGCGGATGACTACGAGCAGTACTTC.

This chain joins TRBV6-1 and TRBJ1-5, with a tentative D call TRBD1 (6 bases). The CDR3 extends over 14 amino acids. Germline CDR1 and CDR2: MNHNS and SASEGT. Trimming removed 2 bases at V and 6 bases at J, with 11 bases between. Written as DNA, the CDR3 is TGTGCCAGCAGTGAAAAAGTAGGGGGTCAGCCCCAGCATTTT. Amino acids: CASSEKVGGQPQHF.

This clone appeared once. The chain recombines TRBV15 with TRBJ1-1; D ambiguous. The CDR3 sequence is 19 residues long. The V and J ends lost 1 base and 0 bases respectively, with 21 bases between them. Germline assignment: CDR1 LNHNV and CDR2 YYDKDF (reference sequence). CDR3 DNA: TGTGCCACCAGCAGAGTTTTAAGTTTGGCCTACGACATGAACACTGAAGCTTTCTTT. Translating gives CATSRVLSLAYDMNTEAFF.

The V gene is TRBV24-1, the J gene TRBJ2-3; 14 bases are shared with TRBD2. The germline V gene encodes CDR1 KGHDR and CDR2 SFDVKD. The CDR3 is 15 residues long. V shed 6 bases, J shed 9 bases, and the junction held 7 bases outside the gene matches. The CDR3 DNA reads TGTGCCACCAGTTCCGGGACTAGCGGGGGAGAGACGCAGTATTTT. Protein: CATSSGTSGGETQYF.

J is TRBJ2-2 and V is TRBV9; 7 nucleotides match TRBD1. CDR1 SGDLS and CDR2 YYNGEE come from the germline V gene. The CDR3 length is 15 residues. Trimming removed 0 bases from V and 6 bases from J; junction bases left unmatched: 5. Here the CDR3 reads CASSVVETGPGELFF. CDR3 DNA sequence: TGTGCCAGCAGCGTAGTGGAGACAGGGCCCGGGGAGCTGTTTTTT.

This chain joins TRBV5-4 and TRBJ1-1; TRBD1 agrees at 7 bases. The CDR3 is made up of 11 amino acids. From germline, CDR1 is SGHNT and CDR2 YYREEE (reference sequence). V lost 3 bases, J lost 8 bases, and 1 base stayed unmatched. This CDR3 reads CASSSDREAFF. As DNA, the CDR3 is TGTGCCAGCAGCTCGGACAGGGAAGCTTTCTTT.

The chain joins TRBV12-5 to TRBJ2-1; 7 bases line up with TRBD1. The CDR3 totals 13 residues. The junction had 6 bases not matched to a gene; V was cut back by 1 base and J by 12 bases. Germline lookup yields CDR1 LGHNT and CDR2 FRNRAP. The CDR3 region has the DNA TGTGCTAGTGGTTTGGGACTCCGGGACAGGCAGTTCTTC. Amino acid sequence: CASGLGLRDRQFF.

J is TRBJ2-3 and V is TRBV12-3 or TRBV12-4; no clear D gene. V shed 8 bases and J shed 3 bases, with 9 bases lying between them. This CDR3 is 12 amino acids long. The CDR3 sequence is CASVRETDTQYF. For the CDR3, the DNA is TGTGCCAGCGTCCGCGAGACAGATACGCAGTATTTT.

CDR3 protein: CASRRQGSYEQYF. As DNA, the CDR3 is TGTGCCAGCAGACGGCAGGGATCCTACGAGCAGTACTTC. The chain is built from TRBV12-3 or TRBV12-4 and TRBJ2-7; possible D gene TRBD1, 5 bases. The length of the CDR3 is 13 residues. Trimming shortened V by 6 bases and J by 1 base, and 10 bases separated the two germline ends.